This is a list of T cell receptor beta chains from one sample in a study of shared clonotypes between healthy human individuals. Assay used: immunoSEQ multiplex PCR; TCRdb lists only in-frame clones, some missing. Of a few million clones listed, around 93% are singletons. Sequencing input: naive CD8+ T cells from PBMCs. These receptors all stem from a man between 18 and 29 years old in good health. Some clones in this sample may be carry-over from other donors' samples. Each CDR3 is given with its conserved first and last residue. The D gene is left open where the match is weak. Size values are once, few and many counts, or a class for expanded clones, and some rows have none.

cdr3_length: 15; d_call: .; j_call: TRBJ2-1; clone_size: .; v_call: TRBV4-1; cdr3_nt: TGCGCCAGCAGCCAAGGACTCTCCTCCAGATATGAGCAGTTCTTC; cdr3_aa: CASSQGLSSRYEQFF
cdr3_length: 14; d_call: .; j_call: TRBJ2-1; clone_size: once; v_call: TRBV28; cdr3_nt: TGTGCCAGCAGTTCCCCCGTAGATTACGGAGAGCAGTTCTTC; cdr3_aa: CASSSPVDYGEQFF
cdr3_length: 15; d_call: TRBD1; j_call: TRBJ1-4; clone_size: .; v_call: TRBV11-2; cdr3_nt: TGTGCCAGCAGCTTCCGGACAGGGCAGGAAGAAAAACTGTTTTTT; cdr3_aa: CASSFRTGQEEKLFF
cdr3_length: 14; d_call: .; j_call: TRBJ2-3; clone_size: .; v_call: TRBV28; cdr3_nt: TGTGCCGTGACCCGCAGGGACAGCACAGATACGCAGTATTTT; cdr3_aa: CAVTRRDSTDTQYF
cdr3_length: 15; d_call: .; j_call: TRBJ1-1; clone_size: once; v_call: TRBV13; cdr3_nt: TGTGCCAGCAGCACCCGATCCGGACTTGACCCTGAAGCTTTCTTT; cdr3_aa: CASSTRSGLDPEAFF
cdr3_length: 15; d_call: .; j_call: TRBJ1-1; clone_size: .; v_call: TRBV6-5; cdr3_nt: TGTGCCAGCAGTGGAGGAACCATTATGAACACTGAAGCTTTCTTT; cdr3_aa: CASSGGTIMNTEAFF
cdr3_length: 10; d_call: .; j_call: TRBJ1-1; clone_size: .; v_call: TRBV7-9; cdr3_nt: TGTGCCAGCAGCTTTCCTGAAGCTTTCTTT; cdr3_aa: CASSFPEAFF
cdr3_length: 15; d_call: .; j_call: TRBJ1-1; clone_size: .; v_call: TRBV7-6; cdr3_nt: TGTGCCAGCAGCTACAATACAGAGGTGAACACTGAAGCTTTCTTT; cdr3_aa: CASSYNTEVNTEAFF
cdr3_length: 15; d_call: TRBD1; j_call: TRBJ2-7; clone_size: .; v_call: TRBV5-1; cdr3_nt: TGCGCCAGCAGCTCGTCCGGGACAGACTCCTACGAGCAGTACTTC; cdr3_aa: CASSSSGTDSYEQYF
cdr3_length: 13; d_call: TRBD1; j_call: TRBJ2-7; clone_size: once; v_call: TRBV2; cdr3_nt: TGTGCCAGCACCGGGACAGAGTCCTACGAGCAGTACTTC; cdr3_aa: CASTGTESYEQYF
cdr3_length: 14; d_call: .; j_call: TRBJ1-4; clone_size: .; v_call: TRBV2; cdr3_nt: TGTGCCAGCCGGTACGGACCGATGAATGAAAAACTGTTTTTT; cdr3_aa: CASRYGPMNEKLFF
cdr3_length: 14; d_call: .; j_call: TRBJ2-4; clone_size: .; v_call: TRBV7-9; cdr3_nt: TGTGCCAGCAGTTTGGTGGAGGCCAAAAACATTCAGTACTTC; cdr3_aa: CASSLVEAKNIQYF
cdr3_length: 13; d_call: TRBD2; j_call: TRBJ2-3; clone_size: .; v_call: TRBV4-1; cdr3_nt: TGCGCCAGCGGGGAGGGCCGGGGGGATACGCAGTATTTT; cdr3_aa: CASGEGRGDTQYF
cdr3_length: 13; d_call: .; j_call: TRBJ1-1; clone_size: .; v_call: TRBV28; cdr3_nt: TGTGCCAGCAGGTTGACAGCTGTGGAGGGGGGTTTCTTT; cdr3_aa: CASRLTAVEGGFF
cdr3_length: 15; d_call: .; j_call: TRBJ1-5; clone_size: .; v_call: TRBV7-9; cdr3_nt: TGTGCCAGCAGCTTAGGCGACAGGACCAGGGAGCCCCAGCATTTT; cdr3_aa: CASSLGDRTREPQHF
cdr3_length: 18; d_call: TRBD2; j_call: TRBJ2-5; clone_size: .; v_call: TRBV28; cdr3_nt: TGTGCCAGCAGTGCGACAGGGCCGTTGACTAGCGGGAAGGAGACCCAGTACTTC; cdr3_aa: CASSATGPLTSGKETQYF
cdr3_length: 15; d_call: .; j_call: TRBJ2-1; clone_size: .; v_call: TRBV9; cdr3_nt: TGTGCCAGCAGCGAACGGGTGACCCTTGACAATGAGCAGTTCTTC; cdr3_aa: CASSERVTLDNEQFF
cdr3_length: 14; d_call: TRBD2; j_call: TRBJ2-1; clone_size: .; v_call: TRBV19; cdr3_nt: TGTGCCAGTAGTCCCCAAACCAGCGCGGGAGGGCCTTTCTTC; cdr3_aa: CASSPQTSAGGPFF
cdr3_length: 15; d_call: TRBD2; j_call: TRBJ2-2; clone_size: .; v_call: TRBV7-6; cdr3_nt: TGTGCCAGCAGCGGGACCCTAGCGGTCCCCGGGGAGCTGTTTTTT; cdr3_aa: CASSGTLAVPGELFF
cdr3_length: 15; d_call: TRBD2; j_call: TRBJ2-1; clone_size: .; v_call: TRBV27; cdr3_nt: TGTGCCAGCAGTAAGGGACTAGCGGGGGACAATGAGCAGTTCTTC; cdr3_aa: CASSKGLAGDNEQFF
cdr3_length: 16; d_call: .; j_call: TRBJ2-1; clone_size: .; v_call: TRBV11-1; cdr3_nt: TGTGCCAGCAGCTTCGACTACAGGCAGGCCTACAATGAGCAGTTCTTC; cdr3_aa: CASSFDYRQAYNEQFF
cdr3_length: 12; d_call: TRBD1; j_call: TRBJ1-2; clone_size: .; v_call: TRBV29-1; cdr3_nt: TGCAGCGTCTGGACAGGGGAGTATGGCTACACCTTC; cdr3_aa: CSVWTGEYGYTF
cdr3_length: 16; d_call: .; j_call: TRBJ2-5; clone_size: .; v_call: TRBV7-9; cdr3_nt: TGTGCCAGCAGCTTATTAGGATCGGAGGGGAGGGAGACCCAGTACTTC; cdr3_aa: CASSLLGSEGRETQYF
cdr3_length: 17; d_call: .; j_call: TRBJ1-3; clone_size: .; v_call: TRBV28; cdr3_nt: TGTGCCAGCAGTTTTGATTTTGGGGCGGGCTCTGGAAACACCATATATTTT; cdr3_aa: CASSFDFGAGSGNTIYF
cdr3_length: 15; d_call: TRBD1; j_call: TRBJ2-3; clone_size: once; v_call: TRBV7-9; cdr3_nt: TGTGCCAGCAGCCCGAGGACAGGGGGCTGGGATACGCAGTATTTT; cdr3_aa: CASSPRTGGWDTQYF
cdr3_length: 13; d_call: .; j_call: TRBJ1-1; clone_size: .; v_call: TRBV28; cdr3_nt: TGTGCCAGCAGGTTCACCATGAACACTGAAGCTTTCTTT; cdr3_aa: CASRFTMNTEAFF
cdr3_length: 14; d_call: .; j_call: TRBJ1-1; clone_size: .; v_call: TRBV28; cdr3_nt: TGTGCCAGCAGTCCCATGGAGCTGGACACTGAAGCTTTCTTT; cdr3_aa: CASSPMELDTEAFF
cdr3_length: 15; d_call: .; j_call: TRBJ1-5; clone_size: .; v_call: TRBV6-5; cdr3_nt: TGTGCCAGCAGCCCCACAGAATATAGCAATCAGCCCCAGCATTTT; cdr3_aa: CASSPTEYSNQPQHF
cdr3_length: 16; d_call: .; j_call: TRBJ2-7; clone_size: .; v_call: TRBV6-5; cdr3_nt: TGTGCCAGCAGTTACCAAATGTATGACGAGGCCTACGAGCAGTACTTC; cdr3_aa: CASSYQMYDEAYEQYF